This entry features one T cell receptor (beta chain) sequence. This specimen comes from a study of blood T cell repertoires in COVID-19. Clones were sequenced by immunoSEQ multiplex PCR, and TCRdb holds only the in-frame ones, with some missing. The sample holds about 350,000 clones, 88% seen once. Sequencing was carried out using PBMCs or T cells enriched from blood (not recorded which). This sequence was found in a woman aged 30 to 39 who had been exposed to COVID-19.

This CDR3 reads CASSMSGTFYEQYF. For the CDR3, the DNA is TGTGCCAGTAGTATGAGTGGGACTTTCTACGAGCAGTACTTC. The rearrangement links TRBV19 to TRBJ2-7, with TRBD2 as a possible D gene (6 bases). The CDR3 runs 14 residues. Looked up from germline, CDR1 is LNHDA and CDR2 is SQIVND (reference sequence). Trimming pared 3 bases from V and 3 bases from J, leaving 12 bases between.